The next 20 T cell receptor beta chains were all read from a single sample in a study of blood T cell repertoires in COVID-19 (TCRdb year 2020). The library came from the immunoSEQ multiplex PCR assay. TCRdb carries this immuneACCESS record with in-frame sequences only. Its versions omit some clonotypes, under half of them owing to an unresolved V gene in the studies checked, with the rest unexplained. The sample has approximately 60,000 clones on record, over 75% of them singletons. Around 3.5% of the sample is taken by the ten largest. Sequencing input: peripheral blood. The receptors originated from a man aged 45-60 years with active COVID-19.

The rearrangement uses TRBV3-1 (or the pseudogene TRBV3-2) and TRBJ2-3, with D possibly matching TRBD1 (6 bases). The CDR3 is made up of 14 amino acids. V was clipped by 2 bases and J by 2 bases, with 8 bases between them. In germline, CDR1 is LGHDT, CDR2 YNNKEL (reference sequence). The CDR3 nucleotides read TGTGCCAGCAGCCAACAGGGGTACACAGATACGCAGTATTTT. This translates into CASSQQGYTDTQYF.

The chain uses TRBV21-1 and TRBJ2-6; the table's D call of TRBD1 was not tested on the DNA. TRBV21-1 is a recognized pseudogene. This CDR3 comprises 19 residues. The CDR3 sequence: CASSKGAKQGATGANVLTF. The CDR3 nucleotides are TGTGCCAGCAGCAAAGGGGCGAAGCAGGGGGCGACTGGGGCCAACGTCCTGACTTTC.

The CDR3 sequence: CASNDRGLDTEAFF. DNA of the CDR3: TGTGCCAGTAACGACAGGGGGCTGGACACTGAAGCTTTCTTT. This chain uses TRBV5-6 with TRBJ1-1; 10 bases match TRBD1. V shed 8 bases, J shed 3 bases, and the junction held 7 bases outside the gene matches. Germline V gene data show CDR1 as SGHDT and CDR2 as YYEEEE. The CDR3 extends over 14 amino acids.

The CDR3 nucleotides are TGTGCCAGCTCCCTGAGGGCTTCTAACACTGAAGCTTTCTTT. Translation: CASSLRASNTEAFF. The genes are TRBV18 and TRBJ1-1; D is uncertain. V gave up 6 bases and J gave up 2 bases, with 13 bases separating them. The CDR3 has 14 amino acids. Germline CDR1 KGHSH, CDR2 LQKENI.

V and J are TRBV27 and TRBJ2-7; 7 bases match TRBD1. CDR1 is MNHEY, CDR2 SMNVEV, per germline (reference sequence). CDR3 size: 14 residues. V lost 2 bases to trimming and J lost 2 bases; unmatched junction nucleotides: 3. CDR3 amino acids: CASSLRDRAYEQYF. CDR3 nucleotide sequence: TGTGCCAGCAGTTTAAGAGACAGGGCCTACGAGCAGTACTTC.

This clone was seen only once. This chain connects TRBV6-5 to TRBJ1-6, with D perhaps matching TRBD1 (6 bases). The CDR3 sequence is 14 residues long. Germline V gene lookup returns CDR1 MNHEY and CDR2 SVGAGI. Trimming shortened V by 8 bases and J by 4 bases, and 12 bases separated the two germline ends. CDR3 DNA: TGTGCCAGCTATGGGGGCTTTTATAATTCACCCCTCCACTTT. Its translation: CASYGGFYNSPLHF.

V is TRBV4-2 and J is TRBJ2-2; tentative D call: TRBD2 (5 bases). The germline V and J ends were trimmed by 2 bases and 0 bases, with 10 bases remaining between them. The CDR3 sequence is 16 residues long. CDR1 LGHNA and CDR2 YNFKEQ come from the germline V gene. As DNA, the CDR3 is TGTGCCAGCAGCCAAAGCGGAGCATCGAACACCGGGGAGCTGTTTTTT. Protein sequence: CASSQSGASNTGELFF.

This chain links TRBV29-1 with TRBJ1-4, with D unclear. This CDR3 is 12 amino acids long. Germline CDR1 is SQVTM and CDR2 is ANQGSEA. With 3 bases removed from V and 4 bases from J, the gap between germline ends came to 6 bases. CDR3 coding DNA: TGCAGCGTTGAGACGGGTAATGAAAAACTGTTTTTT. It yields the protein CSVETGNEKLFF.

V is TRBV28 and J is TRBJ1-5, with D unresolved. The CDR3 loop spans 15 amino acids. V was shortened by 3 bases and J by 0 bases, with 9 bases between the two germline ends. Germline assignment: CDR1 MDHEN and CDR2 SYDVKM. Written as DNA, the CDR3 is TGTGCCAGCAGTTTTAGACACAATAGCAATCAGCCCCAGCATTTT. Protein sequence: CASSFRHNSNQPQHF.

CDR3 nucleotides: TGTGCCAGCAGTTCCGGACAAAACACCGGGGAGCTGTTTTTT. Protein sequence: CASSSGQNTGELFF. The rearrangement joins TRBV6-5 to TRBJ2-2; D possibly corresponds to TRBD1 (5 bases). Per germline, CDR1 MNHEY and CDR2 SVGAGI. The CDR3 sequence is 14 residues long. The ends were cut back, 4 bases at V and 2 bases at J, with 8 bases in the middle.

This chain joins TRBV7-2 and TRBJ2-7; 7 positions agree with TRBD1. Germline-derived CDR1 and CDR2 are SGHTA and FQGNSA. This CDR3 is 15 amino acids long. The V and J ends lost 5 bases and 0 bases, in that order; junction bases with no gene match: 7. The CDR3 sequence is CASSLTGVSSYEQYF. CDR3 sequence (DNA): TGTGCCAGCAGCCTCACAGGGGTGAGCTCCTACGAGCAGTACTTC.

The V and J genes are TRBV5-1 and TRBJ2-2; D is possibly TRBD1 (6 bases). V was pared by 2 bases and J by 5 bases, with 7 bases between. The CDR3 totals 13 residues. Germline CDR1 SGHRS, CDR2 YFSETQ. Written as DNA, the CDR3 is TGCGCCAGCAGCTTTACAGGGACCGGGGAGCTGTTTTTT. Encoded protein: CASSFTGTGELFF.

The CDR3 sequence: CASKVAGPTDTQYF. CDR3 sequence (DNA): TGTGCCAGCAAAGTGGCAGGTCCCACAGATACGCAGTATTTT. The V call is TRBV28, the J call TRBJ2-3; D remains ambiguous. Trimming shortened V by 7 bases and J by 2 bases, and 13 bases separated the two germline ends. This CDR3 is 14 amino acids long. Germline CDR1 reads MDHEN; CDR2 reads SYDVKM.

The CDR3 DNA sequence: TGTGCCAGCAGAAGTGATCTAGCGGGGGACTACAATGAGCAGTTCTTC. It specifies CASRSDLAGDYNEQFF. V usage is TRBV5-4 and J usage is TRBJ2-1; 10 bases match TRBD2. V gave up 5 bases and J gave up 3 bases; unmatched junction bases: 8. This CDR3 has 16 amino acids. The germline gives CDR1 SGHNT, CDR2 YYREEE (reference sequence).

This clone was picked up one time. This chain connects TRBV4-3 to TRBJ2-3; TRBD2 matches 7 bases. The germline V gene has CDR1 LGHNA and CDR2 YSLEER. The length of the CDR3 is 15 residues. V lost 0 bases and J lost 4; bases outside the gene matches: 4. The CDR3 spells CASSQDRTRADTQYF. DNA of the CDR3: TGCGCCAGCAGCCAAGATCGGACTAGAGCAGATACGCAGTATTTT.

The chain carries TRBV6-5 and TRBJ2-3; TRBD2 aligns across 10 bases. The ends lost 7 bases at V and 5 bases at J; junction bases unmatched: 6. The CDR3 sequence is 14 residues long. In germline, CDR1 is MNHEY, CDR2 SVGAGI. CDR3 sequence reads: CASTGSGREDTQYF. As DNA, the CDR3 is TGTGCCAGCACCGGCAGCGGGAGGGAAGATACGCAGTATTTT.

This chain joins TRBV18 and TRBJ1-1, with unresolved D. This CDR3 is built from 16 residues. Germline V gene lookup returns CDR1 KGHSH and CDR2 LQKENI. Trimming shortened V by 6 bases and J by 4 bases, and 21 bases separated the two germline ends. CDR3 protein: CASSFTDQEEPTEAFF. The CDR3 DNA reads TGTGCCAGCTCTTTCACCGATCAGGAAGAACCCACTGAAGCTTTCTTT.

The genes are TRBV28 and TRBJ2-7, with 11 bases identical to TRBD2. V was pared by 7 bases and J by 7 bases, with 15 bases of the junction left unmatched. Germline CDR1 reads MDHEN; CDR2 reads SYDVKM. This CDR3 has 16 residues. CDR3: CASKDYDSGRAGEQYF. CDR3 in DNA: TGTGCCAGCAAGGATTATGATAGCGGGAGGGCCGGGGAGCAGTACTTC.

The J gene is TRBJ2-4, the V gene TRBV4-1; TRBD2 aligns across 14 bases. The CDR3 extends over 16 amino acids. V lost 2 bases, J lost 9 bases, and 6 bases stayed unmatched. CDR1 MGHRA and CDR2 YSYEKL come from the germline V gene. This CDR3 is CASSQIGTSGGGIQYF. CDR3 sequence (DNA): TGCGCCAGCAGCCAAATCGGGACTAGCGGGGGAGGCATTCAGTACTTC.

The V and J genes are TRBV6-5 and TRBJ1-1; D ambiguous. Germline lookup yields CDR1 MNHEY and CDR2 SVGAGI. The ends were cut back, 7 bases at V and 1 base at J, with 10 bases in the middle. The CDR3 sequence is 13 residues long. The CDR3 coding sequence is TGTGCCAGCACCCTCTCACAGAACACTGAAGCTTTCTTT. Translating it yields CASTLSQNTEAFF.